This T cell receptor (beta chain) emerged from a study of sequential checkpoint blockade in melanoma. Across the study: After both sequences, patients received maintenance nivolumab.

Assay used: immunoSEQ multiplex PCR; TCRdb lists only in-frame clones, some missing. The table lists more than 25,000 clones, roughly nine tenths of them singletons. As for treatment: randomized to nivolumab then ipilimumab (arm A) or the reverse (arm B). No patient had prior DNA-damaging chemotherapy. From thawed PBMCs, live CD3+CD8+ cells negative for CD19 and CD56 were sorted. This clone was seen once. Looked up from germline, CDR1 is SGHVS and CDR2 is FNYEAQ. This CDR3 is built from 14 residues. V was cut by 5 bases and J by 2 bases, with 13 bases left in between. The rearrangement joins TRBV7-6 to TRBJ2-7, with D perhaps matching TRBD2 (7 bases). The TCR comes from a human donor with melanoma. The specimen comprised CD8+ T cells sorted from blood (inferred from file names), sampled from a patient given nivolumab and ipilimumab in sequence. CDR3 sequence reads: CASSQGGGPYEQYV. CDR3 coding DNA: TGTGCCAGCAGCCAAGGCGGGGGCCCCTACGAGCAGTACGTC.